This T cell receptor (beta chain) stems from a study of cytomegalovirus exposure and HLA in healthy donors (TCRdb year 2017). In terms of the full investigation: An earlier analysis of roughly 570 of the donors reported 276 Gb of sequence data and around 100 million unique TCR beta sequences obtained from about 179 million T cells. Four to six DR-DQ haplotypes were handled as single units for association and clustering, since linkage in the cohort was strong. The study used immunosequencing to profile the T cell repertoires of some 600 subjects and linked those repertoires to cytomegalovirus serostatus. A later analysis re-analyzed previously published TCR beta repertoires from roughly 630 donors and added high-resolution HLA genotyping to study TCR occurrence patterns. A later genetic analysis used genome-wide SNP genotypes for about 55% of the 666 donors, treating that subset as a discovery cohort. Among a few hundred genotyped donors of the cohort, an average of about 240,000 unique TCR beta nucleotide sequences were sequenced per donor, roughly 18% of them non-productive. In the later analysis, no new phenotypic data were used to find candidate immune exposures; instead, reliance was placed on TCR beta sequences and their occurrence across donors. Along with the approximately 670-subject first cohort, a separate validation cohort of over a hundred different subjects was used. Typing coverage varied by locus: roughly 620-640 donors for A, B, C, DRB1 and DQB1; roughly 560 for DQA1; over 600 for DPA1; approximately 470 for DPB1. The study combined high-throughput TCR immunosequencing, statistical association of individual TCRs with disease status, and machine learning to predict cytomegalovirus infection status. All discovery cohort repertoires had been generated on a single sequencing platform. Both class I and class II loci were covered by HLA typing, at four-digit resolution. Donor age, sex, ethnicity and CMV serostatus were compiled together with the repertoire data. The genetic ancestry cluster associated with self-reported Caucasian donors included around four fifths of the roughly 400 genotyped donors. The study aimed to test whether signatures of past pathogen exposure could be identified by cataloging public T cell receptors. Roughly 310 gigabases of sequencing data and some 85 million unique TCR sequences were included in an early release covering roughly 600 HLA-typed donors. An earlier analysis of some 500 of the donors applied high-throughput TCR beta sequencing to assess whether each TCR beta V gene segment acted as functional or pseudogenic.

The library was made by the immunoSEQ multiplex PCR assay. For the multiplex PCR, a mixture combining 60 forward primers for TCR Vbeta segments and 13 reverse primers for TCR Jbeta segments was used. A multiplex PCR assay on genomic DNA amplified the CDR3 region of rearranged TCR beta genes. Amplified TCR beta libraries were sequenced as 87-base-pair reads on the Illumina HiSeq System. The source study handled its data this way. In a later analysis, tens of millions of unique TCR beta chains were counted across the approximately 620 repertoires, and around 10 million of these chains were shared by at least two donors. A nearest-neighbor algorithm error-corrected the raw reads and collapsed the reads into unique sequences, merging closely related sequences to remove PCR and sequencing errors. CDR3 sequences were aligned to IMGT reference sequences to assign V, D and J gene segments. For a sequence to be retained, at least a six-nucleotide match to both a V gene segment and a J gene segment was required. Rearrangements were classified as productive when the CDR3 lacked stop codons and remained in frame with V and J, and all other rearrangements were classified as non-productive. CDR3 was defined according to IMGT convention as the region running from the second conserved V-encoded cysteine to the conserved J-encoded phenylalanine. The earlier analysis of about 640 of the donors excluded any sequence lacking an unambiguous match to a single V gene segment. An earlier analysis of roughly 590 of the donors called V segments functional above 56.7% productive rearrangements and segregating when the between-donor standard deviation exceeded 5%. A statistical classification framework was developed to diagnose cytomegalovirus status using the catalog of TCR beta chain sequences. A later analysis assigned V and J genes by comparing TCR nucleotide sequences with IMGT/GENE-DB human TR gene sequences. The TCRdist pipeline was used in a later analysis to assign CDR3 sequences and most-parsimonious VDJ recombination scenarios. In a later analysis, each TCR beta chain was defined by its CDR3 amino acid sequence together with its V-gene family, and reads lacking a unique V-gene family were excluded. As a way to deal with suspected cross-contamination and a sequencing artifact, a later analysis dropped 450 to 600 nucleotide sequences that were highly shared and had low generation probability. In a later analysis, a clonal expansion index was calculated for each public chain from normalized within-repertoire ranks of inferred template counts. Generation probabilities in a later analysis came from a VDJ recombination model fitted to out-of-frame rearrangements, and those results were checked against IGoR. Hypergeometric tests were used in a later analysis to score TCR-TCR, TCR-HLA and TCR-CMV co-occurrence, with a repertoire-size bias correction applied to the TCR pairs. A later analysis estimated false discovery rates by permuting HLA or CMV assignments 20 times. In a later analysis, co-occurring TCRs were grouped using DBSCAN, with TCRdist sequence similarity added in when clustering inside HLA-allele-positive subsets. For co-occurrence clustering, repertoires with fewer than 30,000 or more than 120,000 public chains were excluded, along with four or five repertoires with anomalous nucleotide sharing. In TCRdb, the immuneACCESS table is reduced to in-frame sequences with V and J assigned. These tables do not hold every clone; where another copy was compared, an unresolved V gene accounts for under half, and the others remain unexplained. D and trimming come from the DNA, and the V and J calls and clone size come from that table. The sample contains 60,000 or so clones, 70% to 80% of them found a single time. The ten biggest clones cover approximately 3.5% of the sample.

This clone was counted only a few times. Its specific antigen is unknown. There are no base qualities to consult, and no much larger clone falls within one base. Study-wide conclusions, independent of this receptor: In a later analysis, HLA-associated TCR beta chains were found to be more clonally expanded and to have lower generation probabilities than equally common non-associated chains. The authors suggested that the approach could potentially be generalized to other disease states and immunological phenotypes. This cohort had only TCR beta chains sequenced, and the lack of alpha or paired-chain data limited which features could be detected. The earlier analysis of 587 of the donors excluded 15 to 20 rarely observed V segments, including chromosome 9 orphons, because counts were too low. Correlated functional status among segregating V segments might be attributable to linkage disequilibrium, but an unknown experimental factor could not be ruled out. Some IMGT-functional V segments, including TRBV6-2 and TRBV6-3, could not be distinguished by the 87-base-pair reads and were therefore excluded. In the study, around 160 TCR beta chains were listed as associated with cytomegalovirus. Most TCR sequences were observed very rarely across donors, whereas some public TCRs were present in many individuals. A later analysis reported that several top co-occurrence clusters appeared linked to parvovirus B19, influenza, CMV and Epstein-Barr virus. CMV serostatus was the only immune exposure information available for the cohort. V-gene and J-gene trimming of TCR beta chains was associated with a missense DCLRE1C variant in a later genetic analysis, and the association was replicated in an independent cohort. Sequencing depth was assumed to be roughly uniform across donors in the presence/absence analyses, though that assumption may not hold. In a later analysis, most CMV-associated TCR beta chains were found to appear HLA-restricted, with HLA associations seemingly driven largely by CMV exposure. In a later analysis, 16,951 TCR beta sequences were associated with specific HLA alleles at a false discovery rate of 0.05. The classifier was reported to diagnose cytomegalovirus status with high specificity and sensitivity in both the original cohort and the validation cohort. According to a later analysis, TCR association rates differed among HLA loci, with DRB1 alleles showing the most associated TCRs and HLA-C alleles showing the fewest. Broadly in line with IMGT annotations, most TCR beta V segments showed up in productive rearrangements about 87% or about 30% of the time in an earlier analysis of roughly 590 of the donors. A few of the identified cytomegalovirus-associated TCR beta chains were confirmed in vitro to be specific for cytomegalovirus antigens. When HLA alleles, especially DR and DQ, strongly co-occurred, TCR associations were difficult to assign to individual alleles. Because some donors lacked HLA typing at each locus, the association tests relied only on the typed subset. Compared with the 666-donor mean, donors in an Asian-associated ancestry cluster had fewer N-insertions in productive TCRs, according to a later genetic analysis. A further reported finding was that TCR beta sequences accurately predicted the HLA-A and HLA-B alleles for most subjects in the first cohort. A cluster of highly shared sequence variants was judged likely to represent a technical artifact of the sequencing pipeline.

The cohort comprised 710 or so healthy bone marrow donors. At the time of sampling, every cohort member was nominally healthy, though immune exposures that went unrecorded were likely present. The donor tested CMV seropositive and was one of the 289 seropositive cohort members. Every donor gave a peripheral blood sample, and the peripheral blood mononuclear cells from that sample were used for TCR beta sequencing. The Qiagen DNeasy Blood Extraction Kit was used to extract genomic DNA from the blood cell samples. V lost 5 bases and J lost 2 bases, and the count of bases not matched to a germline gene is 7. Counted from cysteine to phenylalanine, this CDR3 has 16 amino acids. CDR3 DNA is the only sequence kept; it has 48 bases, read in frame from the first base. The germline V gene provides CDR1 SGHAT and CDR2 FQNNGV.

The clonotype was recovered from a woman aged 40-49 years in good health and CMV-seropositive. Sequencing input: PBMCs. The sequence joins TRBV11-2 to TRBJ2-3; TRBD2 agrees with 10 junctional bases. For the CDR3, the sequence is CASSVIAGGYTDTQYF. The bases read TGTGCCAGCAGCGTGATAGCGGGGGGATACACAGATACGCAGTATTTT.